A selection of T cell receptor beta chains follows, all from one sample in a study of T cells in Graves' hyperthyroidism and ophthalmopathy. Via MiXCR, TCRdb re-called the multiplex PCR reads, giving one row per CDR3 protein. The sample yields about 380,000 distinct CDR3 sequences, over 11% seen once. Sequenced input: blood. The source is a woman between 55 and 75 years old with Graves' hyperthyroidism. The CDR3 runs from the conserved cysteine through the conserved F or W. Not all rows give a size; the values are once, few, many and, for expanded clones, a class.

many	TRBV28	CASSSFPPRTGTYEQYF
many	TRBV28	CASSYTGTGYEQYF
NA	TRBV19	CASQLTFLGGGYEQYF
NA	TRBV5-1	CASSLAPQGQETQYF
few	TRBV7-2	CASSRGGANYSYTF
many	TRBV29-1	CSVGWGPPNTEAFF
many	TRBV11-2	CASSAIYEQYF
NA	TRBV7-3	CASSPSPVNIQYF
many	TRBV11-1	CASSTTSGRADGELFF
NA	TRBV19	CATSRGVEEKLFF
few	TRBV20-1	CSARDSKSSYEQYF
NA	TRBV24-1	CATSEIEGPKGELFF
few	TRBV10-1	CASSEAGAASNTGELFF
many	TRBV5-1	CASSLGAENEQFF
many	TRBV6-1	CASSEAQGIYGYTF
many	TRBV18	CASSPPGAPGTDTQYF
NA	TRBV27	CASSPQTSGRAEQYF
few	TRBV10-3	CAISAGTSGSKSQETQYF
many	TRBV3-1	CASSGSGTSGPSGETQYF
many	TRBV10-3	CATGPRRGGYTF
NA	TRBV29-1	CSVDPTSGYNEQFF
NA	TRBV20-1	CSARDGGNTGELLF
many	TRBV12-3/TRBV12-4	CASSRNGAGETQYF
many	TRBV11-1	CASSPRDRAHEQYF
NA	TRBV29-1	CSVEGSGAGYTF
few	TRBV18	CASSPQLLAGYNEQFF
NA	TRBV19	CASRIEGIQYF
many	TRBV11-2	CASRNPSGMVPFF
NA	TRBV5-1	CASSFSPEGGGGYTF
many	TRBV6-1	CASSNQGTGGAGGTEAFF
few	TRBV18	CASSPPNFDDTQYF
many	TRBV12-3/TRBV12-4	CASSRRLAGGGSYNEQFF
many	TRBV7-3	CASSLTDRERTEAFF
few	TRBV10-3	CAISGEGLLYNEQFF
many	TRBV30	CAWSVLGTYNEQFF
few	TRBV7-2	CASSFVLAGGNEQFF
few	TRBV5-1	CASSSRGPDGELFF